The 6 T cell receptor beta chains below come from one sample, sequenced in a study of blood T cell repertoires in COVID-19. Measured with immunoSEQ multiplex PCR; TCRdb has only the in-frame clones, and not every one. The sample yields approximately 170,000 clones, approximately 87% seen once. Material for sequencing was peripheral blood. The receptors stem from a woman in her seventies with acute or convalescent COVID-19.

The V call is TRBV6-2 or TRBV6-3, the J call TRBJ1-1; D is undetermined. Germline loops: CDR1 MNHEY, CDR2 SVGEGT. This CDR3 is 17 amino acids long. V was cut by 5 bases and J by 0 bases, with 19 bases left in between. CDR3 bases: TGTGCCAGCAGTCCCTGGGGATCCGGGAAAATGAACACTGAAGCTTTCTTT. Its protein is CASSPWGSGKMNTEAFF.

J is TRBJ2-1 and V is TRBV15, with a possible D match to TRBD2 (6 bases). CDR1 and CDR2 (germline): LNHNV, YYDKDF (reference sequence). Trimming took 4 bases from V and 5 from J, leaving 21 bases between them. This CDR3 comprises 17 residues. The CDR3 here is CATSITTGLHGNNEQFF. The CDR3 region has the DNA TGTGCCACCAGCATCACAACGGGACTCCACGGGAACAATGAGCAGTTCTTC.

J is TRBJ1-6 and V is TRBV2; possible D gene TRBD1, 6 bases. This CDR3 has 15 amino acids. Germline CDR1 reads SNHLY; CDR2 reads FYNNEI. The V and J ends lost 10 bases and 9 bases respectively, with 22 bases between them. CDR3 DNA: TGTGCCACCCAGACCGGGACACCGAGGAGTTCACCCCTCCACTTT. Translation: CATQTGTPRSSPLHF.

The CDR3 sequence: CASSGYPGQDNLNYGYTF. The CDR3 DNA reads as TGTGCCAGCAGCGGGTATCCGGGACAGGACAACTTAAACTATGGCTACACCTTC. The rearrangement links TRBV28 to TRBJ1-2; 8 nucleotides line up with TRBD1. Per germline, CDR1 MDHEN and CDR2 SYDVKM. The CDR3 contains 18 residues. V trimming: 6 bases; J trimming: 2 bases; junction bases outside the gene matches: 17.

The V call is TRBV30, the J call TRBJ1-6, with no clear D. Trimming cost V 0 bases and J 7 bases, with 7 bases left between them. Germline loops: CDR1 GTSNPN, CDR2 SVGIG (reference sequence). The CDR3 loop spans 13 amino acids. CDR3 loop: CAWSVRGNSPLHF. The CDR3 DNA sequence: TGTGCCTGGAGTGTACGCGGGAATTCACCCCTCCACTTT.

The rearrangement uses TRBV21-1 and TRBJ1-1; TRBD1 was called by the table and not checked on the DNA. TRBV21-1 is annotated as a pseudogene. The CDR3 has 18 residues. The CDR3 loop is CASSKGDRDSELNTEAFF. CDR3 bases: TGTGCCAGCAGTAAAGGAGACCGGGACAGCGAGTTGAACACTGAAGCTTTCTTT.